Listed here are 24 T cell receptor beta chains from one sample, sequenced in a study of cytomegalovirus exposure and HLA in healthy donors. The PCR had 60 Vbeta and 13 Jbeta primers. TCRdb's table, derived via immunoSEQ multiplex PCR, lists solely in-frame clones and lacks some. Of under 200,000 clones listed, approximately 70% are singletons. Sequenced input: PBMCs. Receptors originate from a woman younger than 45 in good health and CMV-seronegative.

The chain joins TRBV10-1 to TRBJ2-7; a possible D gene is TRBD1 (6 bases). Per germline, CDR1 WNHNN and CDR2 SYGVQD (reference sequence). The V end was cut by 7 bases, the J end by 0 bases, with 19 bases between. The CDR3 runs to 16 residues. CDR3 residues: CASTHQPGQSSYEQYF. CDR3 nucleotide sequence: TGCGCCAGCACCCACCAACCGGGACAAAGCTCCTACGAGCAGTACTTC.

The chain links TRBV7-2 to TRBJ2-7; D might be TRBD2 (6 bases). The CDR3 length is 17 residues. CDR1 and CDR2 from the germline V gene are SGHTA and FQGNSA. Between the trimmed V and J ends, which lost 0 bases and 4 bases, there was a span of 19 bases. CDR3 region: CASSLARGTVKDYEQYF. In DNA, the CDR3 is TGTGCCAGCAGCTTAGCGCGAGGGACTGTGAAGGATTACGAGCAGTACTTC.

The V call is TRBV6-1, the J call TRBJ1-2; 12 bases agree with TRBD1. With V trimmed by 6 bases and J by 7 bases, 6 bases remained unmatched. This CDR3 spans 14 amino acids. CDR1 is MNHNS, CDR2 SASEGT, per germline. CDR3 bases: TGTGCCAGCAGCGAGGGACAGGGGGCAGTTGGCTACACCTTC. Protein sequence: CASSEGQGAVGYTF.

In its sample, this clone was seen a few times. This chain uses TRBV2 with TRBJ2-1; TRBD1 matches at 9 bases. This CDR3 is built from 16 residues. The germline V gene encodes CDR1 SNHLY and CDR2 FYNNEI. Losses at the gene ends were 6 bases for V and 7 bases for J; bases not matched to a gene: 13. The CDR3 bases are TGTGCCAGCAGGTCTAACAACAGGGGGCCGAAGAATGAGCAGTTCTTC. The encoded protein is CASRSNNRGPKNEQFF.

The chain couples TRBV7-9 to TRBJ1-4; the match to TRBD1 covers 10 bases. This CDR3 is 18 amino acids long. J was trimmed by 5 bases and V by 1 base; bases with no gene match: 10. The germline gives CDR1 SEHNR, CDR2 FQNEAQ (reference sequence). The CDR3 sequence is CASSLGSSPGQGNEKLFF. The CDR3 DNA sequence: TGTGCCAGCAGCTTAGGATCATCGCCGGGACAGGGGAATGAAAAACTGTTTTTT.

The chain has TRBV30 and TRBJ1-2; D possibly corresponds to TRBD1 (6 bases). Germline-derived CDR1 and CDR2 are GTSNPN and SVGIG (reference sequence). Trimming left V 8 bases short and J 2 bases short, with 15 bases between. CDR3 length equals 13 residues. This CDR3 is CARSGTPNYGYTF. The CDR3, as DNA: TGTGCCCGGTCCGGGACACCGAACTATGGCTACACCTTC.

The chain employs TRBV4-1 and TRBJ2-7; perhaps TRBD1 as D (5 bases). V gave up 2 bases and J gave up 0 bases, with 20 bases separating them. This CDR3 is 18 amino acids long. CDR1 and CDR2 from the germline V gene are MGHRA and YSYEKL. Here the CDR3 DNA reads TGCGCCAGCAGCCAACTTCTTCGACAGAGACTTTCCTCCTACGAGCAGTACTTC. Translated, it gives CASSQLLRQRLSSYEQYF.

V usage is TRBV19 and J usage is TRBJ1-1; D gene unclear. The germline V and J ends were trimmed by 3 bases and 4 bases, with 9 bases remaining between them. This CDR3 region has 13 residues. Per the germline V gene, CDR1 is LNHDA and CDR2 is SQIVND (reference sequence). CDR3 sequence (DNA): TGTGCCAGTAGTATGAGAGGTAGCACTGAAGCTTTCTTT. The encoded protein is CASSMRGSTEAFF.

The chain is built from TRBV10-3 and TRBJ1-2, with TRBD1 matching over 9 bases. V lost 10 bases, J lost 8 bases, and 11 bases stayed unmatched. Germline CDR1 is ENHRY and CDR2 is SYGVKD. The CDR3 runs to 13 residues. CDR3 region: CATEGQGIGGYTF. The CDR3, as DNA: TGTGCCACCGAGGGACAGGGAATCGGCGGCTACACCTTC.

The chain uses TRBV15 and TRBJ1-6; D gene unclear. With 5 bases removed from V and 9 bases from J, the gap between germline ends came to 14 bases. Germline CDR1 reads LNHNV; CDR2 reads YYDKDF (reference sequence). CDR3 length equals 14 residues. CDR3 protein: CATSAAGNFSPLHF. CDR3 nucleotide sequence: TGTGCCACCAGCGCGGCGGGGAACTTTTCACCCCTCCACTTT.

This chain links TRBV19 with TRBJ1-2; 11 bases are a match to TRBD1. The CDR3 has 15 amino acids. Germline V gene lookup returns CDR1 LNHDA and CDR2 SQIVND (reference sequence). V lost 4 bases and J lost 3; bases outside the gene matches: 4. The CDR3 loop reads CASSTRDRGDYGYTF. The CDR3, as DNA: TGTGCCAGTAGTACCCGGGACAGGGGGGACTATGGCTACACCTTC.

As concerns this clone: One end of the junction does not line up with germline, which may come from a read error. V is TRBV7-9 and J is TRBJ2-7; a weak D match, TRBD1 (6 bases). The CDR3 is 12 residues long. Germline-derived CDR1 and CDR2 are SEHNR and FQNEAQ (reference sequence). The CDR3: CSSSSLRGEQYF. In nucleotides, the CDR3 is TGTTCCAGCAGCTCCCTCAGGGGCGAGCAGTACTTC.

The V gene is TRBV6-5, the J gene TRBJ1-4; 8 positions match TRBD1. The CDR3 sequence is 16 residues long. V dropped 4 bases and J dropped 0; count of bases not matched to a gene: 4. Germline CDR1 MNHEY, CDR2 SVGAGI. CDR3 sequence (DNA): TGTGCCAGCAGTTTGACAGGGGATGCAACTAATGAAAAACTGTTTTTT. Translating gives CASSLTGDATNEKLFF.

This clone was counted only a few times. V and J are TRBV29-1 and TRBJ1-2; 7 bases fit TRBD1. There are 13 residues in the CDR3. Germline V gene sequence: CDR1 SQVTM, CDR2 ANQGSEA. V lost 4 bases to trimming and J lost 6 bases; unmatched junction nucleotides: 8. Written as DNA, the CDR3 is TGCAGCGTTGCCGTAACAGGGGCCCATGGCTACACCTTC. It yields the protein CSVAVTGAHGYTF.

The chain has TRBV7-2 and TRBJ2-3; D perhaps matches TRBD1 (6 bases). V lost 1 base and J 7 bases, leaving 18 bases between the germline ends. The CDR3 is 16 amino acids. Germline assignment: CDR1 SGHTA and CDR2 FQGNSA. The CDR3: CASSLDGTGTLNTQYF. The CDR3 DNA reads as TGTGCCAGCAGCTTAGACGGTACCGGGACATTAAATACGCAGTATTTT.

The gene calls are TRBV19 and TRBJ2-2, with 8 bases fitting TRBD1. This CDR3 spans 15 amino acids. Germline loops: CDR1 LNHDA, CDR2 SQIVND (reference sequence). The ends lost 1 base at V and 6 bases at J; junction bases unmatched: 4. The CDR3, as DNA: TGTGCCAGTAGTATAGGCCAGGGGGCTGCCGGGGAGCTGTTTTTT. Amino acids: CASSIGQGAAGELFF.

CDR3 region: CASSQGSRSSYNEQFF. For the CDR3, the DNA is TGCGCCAGCAGCCAAGGGTCCCGGAGCTCCTACAATGAGCAGTTCTTC. The chain has TRBV4-1 and TRBJ2-1; D not certain. The V end lost 1 base, the J end lost 0 bases, and 10 bases lay between the germline ends. This CDR3 contains 16 residues. Per the germline V gene, CDR1 is MGHRA and CDR2 is YSYEKL.

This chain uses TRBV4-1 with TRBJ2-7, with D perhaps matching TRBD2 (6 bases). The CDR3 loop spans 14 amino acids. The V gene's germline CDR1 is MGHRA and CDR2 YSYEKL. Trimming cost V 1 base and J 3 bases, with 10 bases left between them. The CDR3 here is CASSQGTTDYEQYF. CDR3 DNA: TGCGCCAGCAGCCAAGGGACTACAGACTACGAGCAGTACTTC.

The CDR3 sequence: CASSEAFQSGYEQYF. The CDR3 DNA sequence: TGTGCCAGCAGTGAAGCTTTCCAGTCGGGGTACGAGCAGTACTTC. V and J are TRBV6-1 and TRBJ2-7, with a tentative D call TRBD2 (5 bases). The germline V gene encodes CDR1 MNHNS and CDR2 SASEGT. V was shortened by 0 bases and J by 4 bases, with 13 bases between the two germline ends. CDR3 length equals 15 residues.

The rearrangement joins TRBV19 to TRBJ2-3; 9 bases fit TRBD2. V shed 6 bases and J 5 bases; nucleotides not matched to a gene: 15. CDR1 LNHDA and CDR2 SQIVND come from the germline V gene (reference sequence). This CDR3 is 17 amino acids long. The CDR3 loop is CASSPVGRREGGDTQYF. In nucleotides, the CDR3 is TGTGCCAGTAGCCCGGTGGGTAGGCGGGAGGGCGGAGATACGCAGTATTTT.

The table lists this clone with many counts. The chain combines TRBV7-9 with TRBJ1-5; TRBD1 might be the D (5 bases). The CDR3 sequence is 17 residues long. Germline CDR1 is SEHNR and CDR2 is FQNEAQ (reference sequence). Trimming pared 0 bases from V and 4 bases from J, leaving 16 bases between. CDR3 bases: TGTGCCAGCAGCTTAGCTGCCTTGGGCAGGGAAAATCAGCCCCAGCATTTT. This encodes CASSLAALGRENQPQHF.

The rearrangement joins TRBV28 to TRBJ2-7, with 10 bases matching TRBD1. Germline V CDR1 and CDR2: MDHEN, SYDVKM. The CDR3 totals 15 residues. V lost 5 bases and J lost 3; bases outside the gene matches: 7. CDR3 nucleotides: TGTGCCAGCAGTGCCCTGGGACAGGGGTTCTACGAGCAGTACTTC. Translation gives CASSALGQGFYEQYF.

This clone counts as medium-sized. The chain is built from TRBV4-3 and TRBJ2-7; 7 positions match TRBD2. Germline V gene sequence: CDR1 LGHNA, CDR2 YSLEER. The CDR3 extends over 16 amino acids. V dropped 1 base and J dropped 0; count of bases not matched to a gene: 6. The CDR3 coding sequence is TGCGCCAGCAGCCAAGGGGCTAGCGGAGTCTCCTACGAGCAGTACTTC. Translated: CASSQGASGVSYEQYF.

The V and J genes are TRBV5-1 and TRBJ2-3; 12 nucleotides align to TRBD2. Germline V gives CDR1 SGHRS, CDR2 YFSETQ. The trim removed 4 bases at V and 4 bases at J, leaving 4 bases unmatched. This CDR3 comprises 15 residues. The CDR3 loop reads CASSKTSGGADTQYF. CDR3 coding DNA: TGCGCCAGCAGCAAGACTAGCGGGGGAGCAGATACGCAGTATTTT. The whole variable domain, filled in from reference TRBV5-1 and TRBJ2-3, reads KAGVTQTPRYLIKTRGQQVTLSCSPISGHRSVSWYQQTPGQGLQFLFEYFSETQRNKGNFPGRFSGRQFSNSRSEMNVSTLELGDSALYLCASSKTSGGADTQYFGPGTRLTVL.